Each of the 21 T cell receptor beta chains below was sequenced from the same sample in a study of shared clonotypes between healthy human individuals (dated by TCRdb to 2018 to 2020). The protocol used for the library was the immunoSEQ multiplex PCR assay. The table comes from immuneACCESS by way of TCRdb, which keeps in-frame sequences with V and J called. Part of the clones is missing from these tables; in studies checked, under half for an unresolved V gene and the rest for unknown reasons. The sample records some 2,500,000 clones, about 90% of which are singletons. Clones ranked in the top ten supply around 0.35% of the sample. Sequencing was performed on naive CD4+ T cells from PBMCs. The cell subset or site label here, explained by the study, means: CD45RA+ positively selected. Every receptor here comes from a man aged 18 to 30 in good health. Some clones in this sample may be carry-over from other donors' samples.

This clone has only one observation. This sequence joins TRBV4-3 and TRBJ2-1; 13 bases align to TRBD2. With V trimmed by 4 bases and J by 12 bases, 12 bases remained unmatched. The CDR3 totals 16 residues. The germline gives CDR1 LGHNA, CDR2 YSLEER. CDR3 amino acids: CASSPPGLAGARSQFF. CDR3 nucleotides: TGCGCCAGCAGCCCTCCAGGACTAGCGGGAGCTCGTTCGCAGTTCTTC.

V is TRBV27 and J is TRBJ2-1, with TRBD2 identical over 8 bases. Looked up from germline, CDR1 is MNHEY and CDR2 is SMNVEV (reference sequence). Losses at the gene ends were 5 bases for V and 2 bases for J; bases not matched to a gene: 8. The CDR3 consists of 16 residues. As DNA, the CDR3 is TGTGCCAGCAGTCAACGGACTAGCTTCGCCTACAATGAGCAGTTCTTC. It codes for CASSQRTSFAYNEQFF.

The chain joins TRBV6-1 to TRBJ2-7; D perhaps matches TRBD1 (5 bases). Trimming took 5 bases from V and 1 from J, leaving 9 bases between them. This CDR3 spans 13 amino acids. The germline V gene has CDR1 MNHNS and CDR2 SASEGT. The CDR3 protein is CASSRPGSYEQYF. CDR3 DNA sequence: TGTGCCAGCAGTCGACCAGGGTCCTACGAGCAGTACTTC.

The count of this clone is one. This CDR3 is CASSLAGPTTNEKLFF. Here the CDR3 DNA reads TGTGCCAGCAGTCTGGCGGGCCCAACAACTAATGAAAAACTGTTTTTT. The chain is built from TRBV27 and TRBJ1-4; unclear D gene. The germline V gene has CDR1 MNHEY and CDR2 SMNVEV (reference sequence). The V end lost 5 bases, the J end lost 0 bases, and 13 bases lay between the germline ends. CDR3 length equals 16 residues.

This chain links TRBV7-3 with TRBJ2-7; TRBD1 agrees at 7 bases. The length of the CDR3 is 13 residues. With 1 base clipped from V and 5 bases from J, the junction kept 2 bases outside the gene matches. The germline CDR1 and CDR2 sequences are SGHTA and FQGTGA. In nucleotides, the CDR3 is TGTGCCAGCAGCTTAAAGGGGGCTAACGAGCAGTACTTC. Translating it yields CASSLKGANEQYF.

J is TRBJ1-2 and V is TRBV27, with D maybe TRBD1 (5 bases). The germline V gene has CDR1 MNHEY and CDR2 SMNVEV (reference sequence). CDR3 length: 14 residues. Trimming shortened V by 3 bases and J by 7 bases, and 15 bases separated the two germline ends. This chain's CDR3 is CASSLVPRVSGYTF. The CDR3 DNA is TGTGCCAGCAGTTTGGTCCCCAGGGTGTCTGGCTACACCTTC.

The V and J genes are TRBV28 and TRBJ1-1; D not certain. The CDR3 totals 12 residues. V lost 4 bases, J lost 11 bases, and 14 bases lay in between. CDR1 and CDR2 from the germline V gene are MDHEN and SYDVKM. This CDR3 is CASSSTGREAFF. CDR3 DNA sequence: TGTGCCAGCAGTTCCACCGGGAGGGAGGCTTTCTTT.

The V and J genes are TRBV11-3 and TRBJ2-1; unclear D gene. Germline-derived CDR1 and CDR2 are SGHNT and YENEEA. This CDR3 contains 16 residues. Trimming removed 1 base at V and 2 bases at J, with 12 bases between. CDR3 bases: TGTGCCAGCAGCTTAGCGCCTAGGGTACCCTACAATGAGCAGTTCTTC. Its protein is CASSLAPRVPYNEQFF.

CDR3 residues: CASSSGGRSSGNTIYF. CDR3 nucleotide sequence: TGTGCCAGCAGCTCGGGGGGACGGTCCTCTGGAAACACCATATATTTT. The J gene is TRBJ1-3, the V gene TRBV28; maybe TRBD1 (5 bases). V lost 6 bases and J lost 0, with 15 bases in between. This CDR3 has 16 residues. Per germline, CDR1 MDHEN and CDR2 SYDVKM.

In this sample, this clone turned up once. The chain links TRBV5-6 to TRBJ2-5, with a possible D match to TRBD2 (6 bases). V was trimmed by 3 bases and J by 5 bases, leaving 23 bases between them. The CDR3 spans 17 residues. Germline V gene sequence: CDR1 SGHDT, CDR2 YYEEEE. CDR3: CASSSPRMGGGLETQYF. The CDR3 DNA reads TGTGCCAGCAGCTCCCCAAGGATGGGGGGAGGACTTGAGACCCAGTACTTC.

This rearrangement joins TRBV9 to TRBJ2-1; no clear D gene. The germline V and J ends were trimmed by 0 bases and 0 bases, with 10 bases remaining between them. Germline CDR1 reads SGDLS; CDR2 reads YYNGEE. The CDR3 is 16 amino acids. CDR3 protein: CASSVALTSSYNEQFF. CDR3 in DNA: TGTGCCAGCAGCGTAGCTCTTACAAGCTCCTACAATGAGCAGTTCTTC.

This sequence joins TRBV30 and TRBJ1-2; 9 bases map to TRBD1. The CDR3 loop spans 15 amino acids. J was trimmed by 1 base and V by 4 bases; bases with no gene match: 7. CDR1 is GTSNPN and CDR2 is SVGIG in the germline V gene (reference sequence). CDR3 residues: CAWILGTGSNYGYTF. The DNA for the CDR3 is TGTGCCTGGATCCTTGGGACAGGGAGTAACTATGGCTACACCTTC.

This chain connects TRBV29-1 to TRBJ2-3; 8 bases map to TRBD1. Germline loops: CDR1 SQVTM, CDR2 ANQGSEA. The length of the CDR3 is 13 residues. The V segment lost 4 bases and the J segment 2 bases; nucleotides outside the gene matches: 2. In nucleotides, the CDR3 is TGCAGCGTTGGGGACAGGCTCACAGATACGCAGTATTTT. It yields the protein CSVGDRLTDTQYF.

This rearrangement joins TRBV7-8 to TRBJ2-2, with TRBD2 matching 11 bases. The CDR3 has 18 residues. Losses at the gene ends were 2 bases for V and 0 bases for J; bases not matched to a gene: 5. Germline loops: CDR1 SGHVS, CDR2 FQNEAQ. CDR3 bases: TGTGCCAGCAGCTTATTGGTAGCGGGAGGGACGAACACCGGGGAGCTGTTTTTT. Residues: CASSLLVAGGTNTGELFF.

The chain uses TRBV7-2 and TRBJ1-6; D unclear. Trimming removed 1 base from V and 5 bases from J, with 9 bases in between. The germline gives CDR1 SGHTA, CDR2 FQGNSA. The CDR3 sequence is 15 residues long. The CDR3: CASSLVMGNNSPLHF. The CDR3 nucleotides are TGTGCCAGCAGCTTAGTCATGGGAAATAATTCACCCCTCCACTTT.

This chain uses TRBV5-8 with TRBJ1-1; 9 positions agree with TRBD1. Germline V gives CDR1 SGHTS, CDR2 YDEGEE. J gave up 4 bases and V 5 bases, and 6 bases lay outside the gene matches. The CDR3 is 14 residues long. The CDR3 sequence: CASRNRGRSTEAFF. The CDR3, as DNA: TGTGCCAGCAGGAACAGGGGGCGGAGCACTGAAGCTTTCTTT.

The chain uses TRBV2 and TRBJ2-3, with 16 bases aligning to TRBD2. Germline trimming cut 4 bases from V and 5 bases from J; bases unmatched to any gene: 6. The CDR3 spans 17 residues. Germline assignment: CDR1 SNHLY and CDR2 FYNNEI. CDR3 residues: CASSVGTSGRGEDTQYF. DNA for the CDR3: TGTGCCAGCAGTGTGGGGACTAGCGGGAGGGGGGAAGATACGCAGTATTTT.

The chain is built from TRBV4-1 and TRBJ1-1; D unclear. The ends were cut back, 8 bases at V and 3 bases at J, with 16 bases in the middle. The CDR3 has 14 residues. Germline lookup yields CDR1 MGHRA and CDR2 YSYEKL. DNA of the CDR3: TGCGCCAGCCGTGGCTTTTTTGGGGACACTGAAGCTTTCTTT. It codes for CASRGFFGDTEAFF.

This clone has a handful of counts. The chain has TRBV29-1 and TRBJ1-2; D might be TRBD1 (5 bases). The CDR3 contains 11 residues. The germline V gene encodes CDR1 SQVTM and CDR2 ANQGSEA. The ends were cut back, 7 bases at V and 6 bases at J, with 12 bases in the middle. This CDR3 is CSGGRDDGYTF. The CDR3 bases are TGCAGCGGTGGCAGGGACGATGGCTACACCTTC.

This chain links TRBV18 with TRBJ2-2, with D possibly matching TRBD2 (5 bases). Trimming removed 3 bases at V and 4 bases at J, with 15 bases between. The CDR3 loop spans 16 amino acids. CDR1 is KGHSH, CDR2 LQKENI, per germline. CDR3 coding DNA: TGTGCCAGCTCACCTCGGGGTAAAGGCGGCACCGGGGAGCTGTTTTTT. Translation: CASSPRGKGGTGELFF.

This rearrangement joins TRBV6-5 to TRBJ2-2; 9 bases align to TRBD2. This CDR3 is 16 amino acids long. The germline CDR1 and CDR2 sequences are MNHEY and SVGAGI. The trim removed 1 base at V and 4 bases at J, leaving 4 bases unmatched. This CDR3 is CASSYYSGSGTGELFF. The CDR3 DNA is TGTGCCAGCAGTTACTATAGCGGGAGTGGCACCGGGGAGCTGTTTTTT.